This T cell receptor (beta chain) was recorded in a study of T cell responses to AZD1222 COVID-19 vaccine. Study-wide results and caveats: The study sampled repertoires only after the peak T cell response. Possibly, clonal diversity was underestimated; donors were largely white British and included more females.

Regarding this clone: Antigen: not known.

Repertoires were generated with immunoSEQ multiplex PCR, while TCRdb's copy carries only in-frame clones and drops some. Of some 96,000 clones listed, about 89% are singletons. This sequence was found in an adult in good health. The source was peripheral blood, collected on day 0 of AZD1222 vaccination.

The CDR3 loop is CSVDRASDNEQFF. CDR3 nucleotides: TGCAGCGTTGACAGGGCTTCCGACAATGAGCAGTTCTTC. The rearrangement joins TRBV29-1 to TRBJ2-1, with D maybe TRBD1 (5 bases). This CDR3 contains 13 residues. Germline CDR1 and CDR2: SQVTM and ANQGSEA. V shed 3 bases and J shed 5 bases, with 11 bases lying between them.